This is a list of T cell receptor beta chains from one sample in a study of OX40 agonist ivuxolimab in advanced cancers. Clones were read by immunoSEQ multiplex PCR, and TCRdb kept only the in-frame ones, dropping some. Here the sample spans about 18,000 clones, 70% to 90% being singletons. Material: CD4+ or CD8+ T cells sorted from blood, obtained in a trial of the OX40 agonist ivuxolimab. The source is an adult with an advanced solid tumor such as melanoma, head and neck, liver or kidney cancer. Both conserved end residues are part of each CDR3. A D gene is named only where the DNA matches it firmly.

V	J	D	CDR3
TRBV13	TRBJ1-1	.	CASSQLLDPHEAFF
TRBV21-1	TRBJ1-1	.	CASSKEGAFGAFF
TRBV27	TRBJ1-6	.	CASSLRNSPLHF
TRBV11-2	TRBJ1-5	TRBD1	CASSFGQGSNQPQHF
TRBV28	TRBJ2-5	.	CASSFNPGEETQYF
TRBV10-1	TRBJ2-1	TRBD2	CASSEPSTSFSSNEQFF
TRBV19	TRBJ2-1	.	CASTPRVGNEQFF
TRBV5-6	TRBJ1-5	TRBD1	CASSSGTALQPQHF
TRBV9	TRBJ1-2	.	CASSVGGRGYTF
TRBV5-6	TRBJ1-2	.	CASSLVWSSGGYTF
TRBV7-9	TRBJ1-1	.	CASSPVGGNTEAFF
TRBV7-8	TRBJ1-5	TRBD1	CASSLPIGQGFVQPQHF
TRBV27	TRBJ2-7	.	CASSSRTLGSYEQYF
TRBV6-6	TRBJ1-2	.	CASSYFLGSDYGYTF
TRBV7-8	TRBJ1-2	.	CASSLVTPGTGKANYGYTF
TRBV7-9	TRBJ2-3	TRBD2	CASSLLAGARTDTQYF
TRBV7-9	TRBJ2-7	TRBD2	CASSPLAGGEEQYF
TRBV28	TRBJ2-1	.	CASRNLGSYNEQFF